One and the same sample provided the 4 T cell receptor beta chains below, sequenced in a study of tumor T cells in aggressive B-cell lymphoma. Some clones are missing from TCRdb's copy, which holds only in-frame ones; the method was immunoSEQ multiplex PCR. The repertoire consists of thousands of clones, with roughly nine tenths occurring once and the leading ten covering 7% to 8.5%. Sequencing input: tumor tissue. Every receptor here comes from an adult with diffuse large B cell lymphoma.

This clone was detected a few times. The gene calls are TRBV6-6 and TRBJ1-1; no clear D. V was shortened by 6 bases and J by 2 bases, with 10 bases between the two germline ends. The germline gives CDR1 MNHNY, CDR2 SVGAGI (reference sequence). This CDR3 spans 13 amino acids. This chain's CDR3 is CASSLTDNTEAFF. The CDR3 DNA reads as TGTGCCAGCAGCCTCACAGATAACACTGAAGCTTTCTTT.

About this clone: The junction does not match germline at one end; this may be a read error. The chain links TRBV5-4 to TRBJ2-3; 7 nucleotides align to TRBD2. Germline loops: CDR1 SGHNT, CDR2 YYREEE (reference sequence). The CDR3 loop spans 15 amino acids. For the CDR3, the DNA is TGTGTCAGCAGCTTGGCGGGAGCCGGAACAGATACGCAGTATTTT. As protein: CVSSLAGAGTDTQYF.

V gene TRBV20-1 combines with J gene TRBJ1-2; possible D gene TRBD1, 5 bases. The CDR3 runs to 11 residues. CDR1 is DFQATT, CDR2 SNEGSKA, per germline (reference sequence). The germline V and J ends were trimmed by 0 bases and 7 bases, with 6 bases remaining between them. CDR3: CSAREGVGYTF. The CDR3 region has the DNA TGCAGTGCTAGAGAAGGGGTTGGCTACACCTTC.

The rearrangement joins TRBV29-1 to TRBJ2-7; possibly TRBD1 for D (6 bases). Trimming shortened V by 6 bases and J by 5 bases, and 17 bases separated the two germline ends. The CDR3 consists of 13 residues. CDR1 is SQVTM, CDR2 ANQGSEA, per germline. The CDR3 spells CSVQRQDWHEQYF. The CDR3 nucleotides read TGCAGCGTCCAAAGACAGGATTGGCACGAGCAGTACTTC.